What follows are 9 T cell receptor beta chains derived from one specimen sequenced in a study of T-cell reconstitution after alpha-beta-depleted transplantation in children. Unique molecular identifiers were incorporated during preparation of the TCRbeta library. In TCRdb, the PCR reads were re-called with MiXCR into one record per CDR3 protein. The repertoire holds approximately 210,000 distinct CDR3 sequences, approximately 17% seen once, with 35% to 50% in the top ten. The starting material was PBMCs, mostly from graft donor cells, obtained 360 days after TCRalphabeta/CD19-depleted stem cell transplant. The receptor set was obtained from a male patient between 2 and 10 years old who had a stem cell transplant for acute lymphoblastic leukemia, so the T cells may come from the graft donor.

The gene calls are TRBV12-3 or TRBV12-4 and TRBJ1-4; D remains ambiguous. V dropped 2 bases and J dropped 7 bases, with 2 bases sitting between them. The CDR3 has 11 amino acids. CDR3 nucleotides: TGTGCCAGCAGTTTACGTGAAAAACTGTTTTTT. Its protein product is CASSLREKLFF.

The chain couples TRBV5-5 to TRBJ2-1; maybe TRBD1 (6 bases). CDR3 length: 15 amino acids. V was clipped by 4 bases and J by 8 bases, with 19 bases between them. Per the germline V gene, CDR1 is SGHKS and CDR2 is YYEKEE (reference sequence). CDR3 nucleotide sequence: TGTGCCAGCAGCCAGGGGACAAGGGGTTCTGATGAGCAGTTCTTC. Protein sequence: CASSQGTRGSDEQFF.

This clonotype was observed a handful of times. This CDR3 reads CASSLGRIETQYF. The CDR3 DNA reads TGTGCCAGCAGTTTGGGGAGAATCGAGACCCAGTACTTC. The V and J genes are TRBV12-3 or TRBV12-4 and TRBJ2-5; D may be TRBD2 (5 bases). Trimming shortened V by 3 bases and J by 5 bases, and 10 bases separated the two germline ends. The CDR3 runs 13 residues.

The chain carries TRBV6-2 or TRBV6-3 and TRBJ2-2, with 9 bases lining up with TRBD1. Germline lookup yields CDR1 MNHEY and CDR2 SVGEGT. J was trimmed by 4 bases and V by 2 bases; bases with no gene match: 11. The CDR3 has 18 residues. CDR3 nucleotides: TGTGCCAGCAGTTACCCACTAACCGGACAGGGGTTCACCGGGGAGCTGTTTTTT. This codes for CASSYPLTGQGFTGELFF.

The V call is TRBV6-5, the J call TRBJ1-2; tentatively, D is TRBD1 (6 bases). The CDR3 loop spans 12 amino acids. V was trimmed by 8 bases and J by 6 bases, leaving 13 bases between them. Germline CDR1 reads MNHEY; CDR2 reads SVGAGI. CDR3 nucleotides: TGTGCCAGCGCGACAGGAAGGAATGGCTACACCTTC. Its translation: CASATGRNGYTF.

The chain uses TRBV6-5 and TRBJ2-2; D unclear. This CDR3 comprises 17 residues. The germline V gene encodes CDR1 MNHEY and CDR2 SVGAGI. V lost 4 bases and J 0 bases, leaving 15 bases between the germline ends. The CDR3 sequence is CASSSPREVANTGELFF. Written as DNA, the CDR3 is TGTGCCAGCAGTTCCCCCAGAGAGGTGGCGAACACCGGGGAGCTGTTTTTT.

The chain employs TRBV7-2 and TRBJ2-2; D remains unclear. The CDR3 consists of 15 residues. V was cut by 5 bases and J by 0 bases, with 10 bases left in between. Per germline, CDR1 SGHTA and CDR2 FQGNSA. This CDR3 reads CASSRPLSNTGELFF. CDR3 sequence (DNA): TGTGCCAGCAGCCGACCCTTATCGAACACCGGGGAGCTGTTTTTT.

This clonotype turned up a few times. The chain joins TRBV15 to TRBJ1-5, with 8 bases that match TRBD1. The germline gives CDR1 LNHNV, CDR2 YYDKDF (reference sequence). This CDR3 region has 16 residues. The trim removed 0 bases at V and 5 bases at J, leaving 6 bases unmatched. The CDR3 sequence is CATSRDQQGGHQPQHF. CDR3 sequence (DNA): TGTGCCACCAGCAGAGATCAACAGGGGGGTCATCAGCCCCAGCATTTT.

This clonotype has just a few counts. This chain links TRBV27 with TRBJ2-3; TRBD1 aligns across 7 bases. This CDR3 comprises 15 residues. J gave up 0 bases and V 1 base, and 1 base lay outside the gene matches. In germline, CDR1 is MNHEY, CDR2 SMNVEV (reference sequence). The CDR3 is CASSLWGQSTDTQYF. In DNA, the CDR3 is TGTGCCAGCAGTTTATGGGGACAGAGCACAGATACGCAGTATTTT.